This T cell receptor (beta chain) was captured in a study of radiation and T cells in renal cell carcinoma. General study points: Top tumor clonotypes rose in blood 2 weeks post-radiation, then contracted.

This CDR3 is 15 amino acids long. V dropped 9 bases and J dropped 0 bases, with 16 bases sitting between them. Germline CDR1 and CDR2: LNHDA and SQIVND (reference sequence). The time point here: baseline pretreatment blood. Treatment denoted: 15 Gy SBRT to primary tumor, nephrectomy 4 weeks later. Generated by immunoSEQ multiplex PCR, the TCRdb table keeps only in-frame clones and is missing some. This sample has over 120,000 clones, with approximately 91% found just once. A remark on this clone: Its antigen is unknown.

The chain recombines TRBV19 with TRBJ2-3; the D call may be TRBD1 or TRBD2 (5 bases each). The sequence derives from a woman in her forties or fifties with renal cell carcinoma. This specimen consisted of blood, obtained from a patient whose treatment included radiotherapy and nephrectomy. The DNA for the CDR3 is TGTGCCAGCAGGGACGGGCGAAAGAGCACAGATACGCAGTATTTT. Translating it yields CASRDGRKSTDTQYF. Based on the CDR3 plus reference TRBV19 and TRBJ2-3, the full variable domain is DGGITQSPKYLFRKEGQNVTLSCEQNLNHDAMYWYRQDPGQGLRLIYYSQIVNDFQKGDIAEGYSVSREKKESFPLTVTSAQKNPTAFYLCASRDGRKSTDTQYFGPGTRLTVL.